The clone carrying this T cell receptor (beta chain) has only a few counts. Produced via immunoSEQ multiplex PCR; TCRdb's table is partial and in-frame only. The table records approximately 150,000 clones, 79% of them present only once. The data were obtained in a study of blood T cell repertoires in COVID-19. Study information: What the recovered Cohort 3 donors had was two negative PCRs, clearance, or symptom resolution. Samples came from the United States, Italy and Spain, spanning acute and convalescent COVID-19.

V was cut by 0 bases and J by 13 bases, with 10 bases left in between. From germline, CDR1 is LGHDT and CDR2 YNNKEL (reference sequence). This CDR3 spans 13 amino acids. The chain has TRBV3-1 (or the pseudogene TRBV3-2) and TRBJ1-6, with D hard to call. The receptor was isolated from a woman in her seventies in a cohort exposed to, infected with or recovered from COVID-19 (not recorded which). Sequencing input: PBMCs or T cells enriched from blood (not recorded which). CDR3: CASSQEHRGPLHF. The CDR3 DNA reads TGTGCCAGCAGCCAAGAGCACCGAGGGCCCCTCCACTTT.